A selection of T cell receptor beta chains follows, all from one sample in a study of vaccination effects on CD4 cells after COVID-19. Some clones are missing from TCRdb's copy, which holds only in-frame ones; the method was immunoSEQ multiplex PCR. The table lists over 45,000 clones, around 67% of them singletons. The antigens these receptors bind are not known. The specimen comprised CD4+ T cells from PBMCs cultured without peptide, sampled before COVID-19 vaccination. The receptors stem from a human donor who received a COVID-19 vaccine. CDR3s include the opening cysteine and the closing phenylalanine or tryptophan. A D gene is named only where the DNA matches it firmly. A row's size may be missing; if present it is once, few, many or a size class.

j_gene,abundance,d_gene,v_gene,CDR3nt,CDR3aa
TRBJ2-3,NA,TRBD2,TRBV9,TGTGCCAGCAGCGTAGGGGGTAGCGGGGGGGCAACCGATACGCAGTATTTT,CASSVGGSGGATDTQYF
TRBJ2-3,NA,NA,TRBV19,TGTGCCAGTAGCCTTAACCGGGAATATTCTACAGATACGCAGTATTTT,CASSLNREYSTDTQYF
TRBJ2-5,NA,TRBD1,TRBV19,TGTGCCAGTCGAGCACCGGGACAGGGGAAAGAGACCCAGTACTTC,CASRAPGQGKETQYF
TRBJ1-3,NA,NA,TRBV10-3,TGTGCCATCAGTGCTGGCCTCTCTGGAAACACCATATATTTT,CAISAGLSGNTIYF
TRBJ2-3,NA,NA,TRBV5-1,TGCGCCAGCAGCTGGCAGAGCACAGATACGCAGTATTTT,CASSWQSTDTQYF
TRBJ1-2,few,TRBD1,TRBV28,TGTGCCAGCAGGCGGACAGGGGTCGACTATGGCTACACCTTC,CASRRTGVDYGYTF
TRBJ2-1,NA,NA,TRBV20-1,TGCAGTGCTAGTTCGAACAATGAGCAGTTCTTC,CSASSNNEQFF
TRBJ1-2,few,NA,TRBV7-9,TGTGCCAGCAGCTTTCCAGCGAACTATGGCTACACCTTC,CASSFPANYGYTF
TRBJ1-5,NA,NA,TRBV19,TGTGCCAGTAGTATCTCCCAGGGAGGGGGTCAGCCCCAGCATTTT,CASSISQGGGQPQHF
TRBJ1-4,NA,NA,TRBV29-1,TGCAGCGTTGATAGGGGGGATCGGAAACTGTTTTTT,CSVDRGDRKLFF
TRBJ1-6,NA,NA,TRBV28,TGTGCCAGCAGTTTAGGACCAAGCTCCTATAATTCACCCCTCCACTTT,CASSLGPSSYNSPLHF